This T cell receptor beta chain was identified in a study of blood T cell repertoires in COVID-19. As originally analysed: By means of reference gene primer amplification, nucleated cell counts were estimated. Sequencing was performed with immunoSEQ multiplex PCR; in TCRdb, only in-frame clones are kept and a portion is missing. V, J and clone size are taken as reported in that table, and D and trimming were inferred from the DNA itself. The table records around 120,000 clones, about four fifths of them present only once. Germline V gene data show CDR1 as MNHEY and CDR2 as SMNVEV (reference sequence). The CDR3 runs to 17 residues. V shed 4 bases, J shed 6 bases, and the junction held 11 bases outside the gene matches.

The chain recombines TRBV27 with TRBJ1-6; 8 bases align to TRBD1. The sequenced sample consisted of peripheral blood. This sequence originates from a middle-aged man with active or convalescent COVID-19. This chain's CDR3 is CASSYINGQGLNSPLHF. CDR3 DNA sequence: TGTGCCAGCAGTTATATTAACGGACAGGGACTTAATTCACCCCTCCACTTT.